These 23 T cell receptor beta chains originate from one sample sequenced in a study of blood T cell repertoires in COVID-19. Clones were read by immunoSEQ multiplex PCR, and TCRdb kept only the in-frame ones, dropping some. The data show 200,000 to 250,000 clones, with approximately 87% seen just once and less than 8% held by the top ten. Sequenced material: peripheral blood. The receptors stem from a man in his 60s with acute or convalescent COVID-19.

The chain joins TRBV7-2 to TRBJ2-1; 8 bases map to TRBD2. From germline, CDR1 is SGHTA and CDR2 FQGNSA. CDR3 size: 16 residues. V was clipped by 5 bases and J by 7 bases; unmatched bases: 13. CDR3 sequence (DNA): TGTGCCAGCAGCCGCCCGGGGGGGGCCGGCGGGAATGAGCAGTTCTTC. Amino acids: CASSRPGGAGGNEQFF.

J is TRBJ2-3 and V is TRBV5-1, with TRBD1 identical over 8 bases. The germline gives CDR1 SGHRS, CDR2 YFSETQ. After removal of 4 bases from V and 6 bases from J, the junction contained 10 bases not matched to a gene. The CDR3 consists of 15 residues. The CDR3 sequence: CASSVSRGQGDTQYF. The CDR3 bases are TGCGCCAGCAGCGTTTCCAGGGGGCAGGGCGATACGCAGTATTTT.

The chain's CDR3 is CASSAGQDPRYGYTF. The CDR3 nucleotides read TGTGCCAGCAGCGCAGGACAGGACCCCCGCTATGGCTACACCTTC. This chain connects TRBV9 to TRBJ1-2; 7 nucleotides align to TRBD1. This CDR3 has 15 residues. Germline CDR1 reads SGDLS; CDR2 reads YYNGEE. The V segment lost 3 bases and the J segment 4 bases; nucleotides outside the gene matches: 9.

J is TRBJ1-4 and V is TRBV3-1 (or the pseudogene TRBV3-2); D call uncertain. The germline V and J ends were trimmed by 3 bases and 3 bases, with 11 bases remaining between them. This CDR3 region has 15 residues. CDR1 and CDR2 from the germline V gene are LGHDT and YNNKEL (reference sequence). CDR3 coding DNA: TGTGCCAGCAGCCAGCACAGTGCTCCTAATGAAAAACTGTTTTTT. Amino acid sequence: CASSQHSAPNEKLFF.

The chain combines TRBV30 with TRBJ2-7; TRBD2 matches 12 bases. With 3 bases clipped from V and 2 bases from J, the junction kept 5 bases outside the gene matches. Germline CDR1 reads GTSNPN; CDR2 reads SVGIG (reference sequence). CDR3 size: 15 residues. The CDR3 loop reads CAWSSGLAGTYEQYF. CDR3 sequence (DNA): TGTGCCTGGAGCTCCGGACTAGCGGGGACCTACGAGCAGTACTTC.

This clone was observed once. The V call is TRBV25-1, the J call TRBJ1-2, with D perhaps TRBD1 (5 bases). Trimming left V 3 bases short and J 7 bases short, with 12 bases between. This CDR3 comprises 13 residues. Germline V gene data show CDR1 as MGHDK and CDR2 as SYGVNS. This chain's CDR3 is CASSDREGRGYTF. The CDR3 coding sequence is TGTGCCAGCAGTGACAGGGAGGGACGTGGCTACACCTTC.

The chain uses TRBV7-9 and TRBJ1-6; D perhaps matches TRBD1 (6 bases). The V gene's germline CDR1 is SEHNR and CDR2 FQNEAQ (reference sequence). V gave up 0 bases and J gave up 6 bases, with 12 bases separating them. CDR3 length equals 16 residues. The DNA of the CDR3 is TGTGCCAGCAGCTTAGCCCCGGGGGGCGGTAATTCACCCCTCCACTTT. Its translation: CASSLAPGGGNSPLHF.

In its sample, this clone was seen once. The genes are TRBV18 and TRBJ2-7; D possibly corresponds to TRBD1 (6 bases). The CDR3 runs 15 residues. The V end was cut by 1 base, the J end by 1 base, with 11 bases between. The V gene's germline CDR1 is KGHSH and CDR2 LQKENI. The CDR3 sequence is CASSPRGHNSYEQYF. CDR3 sequence (DNA): TGTGCCAGCTCACCACGGGGGCATAATTCCTACGAGCAGTACTTC.

V gene TRBV5-1 combines with J gene TRBJ1-1; D might be TRBD1 (6 bases). Germline V CDR1 and CDR2: SGHRS, YFSETQ. V gave up 6 bases and J gave up 1 base, with 16 bases separating them. The CDR3 loop spans 15 amino acids. Here the CDR3 DNA reads TGCGCCAGCACCGTGGGGGCTGCGGGGAACACTGAAGCTTTCTTT. Translation: CASTVGAAGNTEAFF.

The chain has TRBV28 and TRBJ2-2, with TRBD1 matching over 7 bases. The CDR3 extends over 15 amino acids. Germline values: CDR1 MDHEN, CDR2 SYDVKM. V lost 6 bases and J lost 2; bases outside the gene matches: 6. CDR3 loop: CASRRTGANTGELFF. CDR3 nucleotides: TGTGCCAGCAGGAGAACAGGGGCTAACACCGGGGAGCTGTTTTTT.

This clone was detected a few times. The chain is built from TRBV27 and TRBJ1-4, with D possibly matching TRBD1 (6 bases). Germline-derived CDR1 and CDR2 are MNHEY and SMNVEV (reference sequence). CDR3 size: 14 residues. The ends were cut back, 2 bases at V and 5 bases at J, with 9 bases in the middle. CDR3 coding DNA: TGTGCCAGCAGTTTAGGACAGCGAAATGAAAAACTGTTTTTT. Protein product: CASSLGQRNEKLFF.

This clone was observed many times. The chain carries TRBV15 and TRBJ2-1; 10 bases map to TRBD2. The germline CDR1 and CDR2 sequences are LNHNV and YYDKDF (reference sequence). With V trimmed by 0 bases and J by 5 bases, 7 bases remained unmatched. CDR3 size: 17 residues. CDR3 protein: CATSRDWTSGLHNEQFF. The CDR3 DNA reads TGTGCCACCAGCAGAGATTGGACTAGCGGTCTACACAATGAGCAGTTCTTC.

V and J are TRBV5-1 and TRBJ2-1; D is possibly TRBD1 (6 bases). Germline V gives CDR1 SGHRS, CDR2 YFSETQ. CDR3 size: 16 residues. V lost 5 bases and J 6 bases, leaving 21 bases between the germline ends. CDR3 loop: CASRRQTGSYANEQFF. As DNA, the CDR3 is TGCGCCAGCAGACGTCAAACAGGGTCTTACGCCAATGAGCAGTTCTTC.

The rearrangement uses TRBV5-1 and TRBJ2-3, with TRBD2 matching 7 bases. Germline V CDR1 and CDR2: SGHRS, YFSETQ. This CDR3 comprises 17 residues. V shed 0 bases, J shed 2 bases, and the junction held 9 bases outside the gene matches. CDR3 coding DNA: TGCGCCAGCAGCTTGGAAGGGGCTAGCGGCTACACAGATACGCAGTATTTT. Translating it yields CASSLEGASGYTDTQYF.

This chain uses TRBV24-1 with TRBJ2-7; the match to TRBD2 covers 7 bases. The junction had 14 bases not matched to a gene; V was cut back by 9 bases and J by 7 bases. The CDR3 sequence is 14 residues long. Germline V gene lookup returns CDR1 KGHDR and CDR2 SFDVKD. The CDR3 region has the DNA TGTGCCACCGGGGGGGTAACAGGCTCTGAAGAGCAGTACTTC. Protein sequence: CATGGVTGSEEQYF.

This rearrangement joins TRBV5-1 to TRBJ1-1; D remains ambiguous. The CDR3 length is 16 residues. V lost 0 bases and J lost 1, with 13 bases in between. The germline V gene has CDR1 SGHRS and CDR2 YFSETQ. The CDR3 spells CASSLGDMRENTEAFF. CDR3 DNA sequence: TGCGCCAGCAGCTTGGGTGATATGAGGGAGAACACTGAAGCTTTCTTT.

The gene calls are TRBV18 and TRBJ2-4; 10 positions agree with TRBD1. CDR1 and CDR2 (germline): KGHSH, LQKENI. CDR3 length: 18 amino acids. V shed 5 bases, J shed 0 bases, and the junction held 10 bases outside the gene matches. The CDR3 coding sequence is TGTGCCAGCTCAACGACAGGGGGCGACCCCTTAGCCAAAAACATTCAGTACTTC. It is translated as CASSTTGGDPLAKNIQYF.

J is TRBJ2-1 and V is TRBV19; 7 bases align to TRBD2. The CDR3 loop spans 14 amino acids. J lost 4 bases, V lost 7 bases, and 7 bases had no gene match. Germline CDR1 LNHDA, CDR2 SQIVND (reference sequence). This CDR3 is CASMTQRGYNEQFF. CDR3 DNA: TGTGCCAGTATGACGCAGCGGGGTTACAATGAGCAGTTCTTC.

The V and J genes are TRBV30 and TRBJ2-7, with D possibly TRBD1 on 6 matching bases. Germline V gene lookup returns CDR1 GTSNPN and CDR2 SVGIG (reference sequence). V was clipped by 3 bases and J by 7 bases, with 13 bases between them. The CDR3 length is 12 residues. This chain's CDR3 is CAWSFTGNEQYF. DNA for the CDR3: TGTGCCTGGAGCTTTACAGGGAATGAGCAGTACTTC.

The chain couples TRBV28 to TRBJ1-3; D is ambiguous. Germline assignment: CDR1 MDHEN and CDR2 SYDVKM. CDR3 size: 14 residues. V was trimmed by 1 base and J by 0 bases, leaving 4 bases between them. CDR3 nucleotides: TGTGCCAGCAGTTTATCCTCCTCTGGAAACACCATATATTTT. Translated, it gives CASSLSSSGNTIYF.

V gene TRBV19 combines with J gene TRBJ2-2; 7 bases are shared with TRBD2. Germline values: CDR1 LNHDA, CDR2 SQIVND (reference sequence). V lost 7 bases, J lost 4 bases, and 6 bases stayed unmatched. The length of the CDR3 is 14 residues. The CDR3 DNA reads TGTGCCAGTAAGGGAGGGTTGGCCACCGGGGAGCTGTTTTTT. Protein product: CASKGGLATGELFF.

The rearrangement joins TRBV7-3 to TRBJ2-3; D perhaps matches TRBD2 (5 bases). This CDR3 has 16 amino acids. Trimming took off 5 bases at V and 0 bases at J, with 15 bases between the two ends. Germline values: CDR1 SGHTA, CDR2 FQGTGA. This CDR3 reads CASSPRLGGSTDTQYF. DNA of the CDR3: TGTGCCAGCAGCCCTCGGTTGGGCGGGAGCACAGATACGCAGTATTTT.

The chain's CDR3 is CASSLGGGFSGNTIYF. CDR3 coding DNA: TGTGCCAGCAGCTTAGGGGGGGGCTTCTCTGGAAACACCATATATTTT. The rearrangement joins TRBV7-2 to TRBJ1-3; a weak D match, TRBD1 (6 bases). The ends were cut back, 1 base at V and 0 bases at J, with 10 bases in the middle. This CDR3 comprises 16 residues. The V gene's germline CDR1 is SGHTA and CDR2 FQGNSA.